The 25 T cell receptor beta chains reported below all come from one sample, sequenced in a study of cytomegalovirus exposure and HLA in healthy donors. Primers for the PCR totalled 60 Vbeta and 13 Jbeta. Measured with immunoSEQ multiplex PCR; TCRdb has only the in-frame clones, and not every one. The sample contains 95,000 to 100,000 clones, under 85% of which appear only once. The material sequenced was PBMCs. These receptors were taken from a woman in her thirties or forties in good health and CMV-seronegative.

The chain links TRBV5-1 to TRBJ1-6; 7 bases map to TRBD1. The CDR3 runs 15 residues. Germline trimming cut 3 bases from V and 2 bases from J; bases unmatched to any gene: 2. Germline V CDR1 and CDR2: SGHRS, YFSETQ. The DNA for the CDR3 is TGCGCCAGCAGCTGGCAGGGGGCCTATAATTCACCCCTCCACTTT. This gives the protein CASSWQGAYNSPLHF.

This clone was counted only a few times. The V call is TRBV1, the J call TRBJ2-7; TRBD1, the table's D call, was not compared with the DNA. TRBV1 is classified as a pseudogene. This CDR3 spans 15 amino acids. CDR3 coding DNA: TGCACCAGCAGCCCAACAGGGGGATTAACCTACGAGCAGTACTTC. It is translated as CTSSPTGGLTYEQYF.

The rearrangement uses TRBV27 and TRBJ2-1; D gene ambiguous. The CDR3 contains 14 residues. Per the germline V gene, CDR1 is MNHEY and CDR2 is SMNVEV (reference sequence). Trimming took 4 bases from V and 6 from J, leaving 13 bases between them. The DNA for the CDR3 is TGTGCCAGCAGTTCAGTAGCTCTGGGCAATGAGCAGTTCTTC. It is translated as CASSSVALGNEQFF.

The gene calls are TRBV7-9 and TRBJ2-1; 7 bases match TRBD1. Germline loops: CDR1 SEHNR, CDR2 FQNEAQ (reference sequence). The CDR3 runs to 15 residues. After removal of 5 bases from V and 3 bases from J, the junction contained 7 bases not matched to a gene. This chain's CDR3 is CASSPGQSLYNEQFF. The CDR3 DNA is TGTGCCAGCAGCCCGGGACAGTCCCTCTACAATGAGCAGTTCTTC.

This chain joins TRBV28 and TRBJ1-6; 9 positions agree with TRBD1. The germline V gene has CDR1 MDHEN and CDR2 SYDVKM. V shed 3 bases, J shed 3 bases, and the junction held 3 bases outside the gene matches. This CDR3 spans 16 amino acids. The DNA of the CDR3 is TGTGCCAGCAGTTTGGCGACAGGGGGCTATAATTCACCCCTCCACTTT. This translates into CASSLATGGYNSPLHF.

In its sample, this clone was seen a few times. The chain combines TRBV2 with TRBJ2-7, with a possible D match to TRBD2 (6 bases). The V gene lost 6 bases and the J gene lost 7 bases, with 19 bases spanning the gap. Germline loops: CDR1 SNHLY, CDR2 FYNNEI. CDR3 length equals 14 residues. DNA of the CDR3: TGTGCCAGCAGGGTAACGGGGGAACAACGGGAGCAGTACTTC. Translated, it gives CASRVTGEQREQYF.

The V and J genes are TRBV10-3 and TRBJ2-7, with D maybe TRBD2 (6 bases). Between the trimmed V and J ends, which lost 11 bases and 1 base, there was a span of 18 bases. CDR1 and CDR2 (germline): ENHRY, SYGVKD. The CDR3 loop spans 14 amino acids. The CDR3 reads CAPGPRGGSYEQYF. In DNA, the CDR3 is TGTGCCCCAGGTCCGCGGGGAGGATCCTACGAGCAGTACTTC.

This sequence joins TRBV4-3 and TRBJ2-2; TRBD1 agrees at 7 bases. CDR1 is LGHNA, CDR2 YSLEER, per germline. Trimming at V came to 4 bases and at J to 1 base, leaving 6 bases not matched to a gene. The CDR3 runs 16 residues. CDR3 in DNA: TGCGCCAGCAGCCGAGTACAGGGGTGGAACACCGGGGAGCTGTTTTTT. Protein sequence: CASSRVQGWNTGELFF.

DNA of the CDR3: TGTGCCAGCAGTGAATTACAGGGGGCAACTGAAGCTTTCTTT. This codes for CASSELQGATEAFF. V gene TRBV25-1 combines with J gene TRBJ1-1, with TRBD1 identical over 9 bases. Germline assignment: CDR1 MGHDK and CDR2 SYGVNS. J gave up 5 bases and V 1 base, and 2 bases lay outside the gene matches. The CDR3 is made up of 14 amino acids.

The chain joins TRBV9 to TRBJ2-2, with 9 bases fitting TRBD2. Trimming took 0 bases from V and 5 from J; bases not matched to a gene: 8. Germline CDR1 SGDLS, CDR2 YYNGEE. The CDR3 runs 17 residues. The CDR3 sequence is CASSVVPAGGRTGELFF. The CDR3 DNA is TGTGCCAGCAGCGTAGTTCCCGCGGGAGGGCGTACCGGGGAGCTGTTTTTT.

V gene TRBV5-1 combines with J gene TRBJ2-5; the D gene is possibly TRBD1 (6 bases). Germline CDR1 is SGHRS and CDR2 is YFSETQ. This CDR3 region has 15 residues. The germline V and J ends were trimmed by 3 bases and 4 bases, with 16 bases remaining between them. The DNA of the CDR3 is TGCGCCAGCAGCTCCGGACAGCCGGGTGGAGAGACCCAGTACTTC. Protein: CASSSGQPGGETQYF.

The rearrangement uses TRBV28 and TRBJ1-1, with no clear D. Germline CDR1 reads MDHEN; CDR2 reads SYDVKM. This CDR3 is 12 amino acids long. The V gene lost 5 bases and the J gene lost 6 bases, with 10 bases spanning the gap. The CDR3 bases are TGTGCCAGCAGTCCCACTTTACCTGAAGCTTTCTTT. Translating gives CASSPTLPEAFF.

The chain carries TRBV7-8 and TRBJ2-7, with 9 bases identical to TRBD1. Trimming removed 5 bases from V and 2 bases from J; junction bases left unmatched: 10. Germline assignment: CDR1 SGHVS and CDR2 FQNEAQ. This CDR3 has 16 residues. The CDR3 is CASSPSPGTGPYEQYF. Here the CDR3 DNA reads TGTGCCAGCAGCCCCTCCCCCGGGACAGGGCCCTACGAGCAGTACTTC. Combining the CDR3 with reference TRBV7-8 and TRBJ2-7 gives the whole variable domain GAGVSQSPRYKVAKRGQDVALRCDPISGHVSLFWYQQALGQGPEFLTYFQNEAQLDKSGLPSDRFFAERPEGSVSTLKIQRTQQEDSAVYLCASSPSPGTGPYEQYFGPGTRLTVT.

The chain is built from TRBV30 and TRBJ2-7, with TRBD1 matching over 9 bases. This CDR3 is built from 14 residues. CDR1 is GTSNPN and CDR2 is SVGIG in the germline V gene (reference sequence). J was trimmed by 2 bases and V by 3 bases; bases with no gene match: 5. The DNA for the CDR3 is TGTGCCTGGAGGCGACAGGGGGGGACCTACGAGCAGTACTTC. Translation: CAWRRQGGTYEQYF.

The rearrangement links TRBV7-8 to TRBJ1-5; the D is unclear. The V gene's germline CDR1 is SGHVS and CDR2 FQNEAQ. The CDR3 has 14 amino acids. The V end was cut by 6 bases, the J end by 6 bases, with 15 bases between. CDR3 protein: CASSPGEVSQPQHF. The CDR3 DNA is TGTGCCAGCAGTCCCGGAGAGGTCTCTCAGCCCCAGCATTTT. Looking up the rest from reference TRBV7-8 and TRBJ1-5 gives the full variable domain: GAGVSQSPRYKVAKRGQDVALRCDPISGHVSLFWYQQALGQGPEFLTYFQNEAQLDKSGLPSDRFFAERPEGSVSTLKIQRTQQEDSAVYLCASSPGEVSQPQHFGDGTRLSIL.

This clone was observed a single time. This sequence joins TRBV9 and TRBJ2-7; no firm D call. The CDR3 covers 14 residues. The V gene lost 1 base and the J gene lost 0 bases, with 8 bases spanning the gap. Germline values: CDR1 SGDLS, CDR2 YYNGEE. CDR3 sequence reads: CASSVYADSYEQYF. The DNA for the CDR3 is TGTGCCAGCAGCGTATATGCGGACTCCTACGAGCAGTACTTC.

The CDR3 DNA sequence: TGTGCCAGTAAGCAGGGAGGCGAGCAGTACTTC. Amino acid sequence: CASKQGGEQYF. The gene calls are TRBV19 and TRBJ2-7; D is possibly TRBD2 (6 bases). CDR3 size: 11 residues. V lost 7 bases to trimming and J lost 6 bases, with 10 bases between them. Germline V lookup: CDR1 LNHDA, CDR2 SQIVND (reference sequence).

The V gene is TRBV4-3, the J gene TRBJ2-1; D is perhaps TRBD1 (6 bases). V dropped 0 bases and J dropped 0 bases, with 12 bases sitting between them. The CDR3 contains 17 residues. The germline gives CDR1 LGHNA, CDR2 YSLEER. CDR3 amino acids: CASSQDGGITSYNEQFF. The CDR3 nucleotides read TGCGCCAGCAGCCAAGATGGGGGCATTACCTCCTACAATGAGCAGTTCTTC.

This chain joins TRBV9 and TRBJ2-7, with D unresolved. Germline values: CDR1 SGDLS, CDR2 YYNGEE. V dropped 2 bases and J dropped 5 bases, with 11 bases sitting between them. The CDR3 loop spans 13 amino acids. The CDR3 bases are TGTGCCAGCAGCGTCTTCCCCCGGGACGAGCAGTACTTC. Amino acids: CASSVFPRDEQYF.

V and J are TRBV4-1 and TRBJ2-3; maybe TRBD2 (7 bases). Germline V CDR1 and CDR2: MGHRA, YSYEKL. V was clipped by 1 base and J by 5 bases, with 19 bases between them. The CDR3 loop spans 17 amino acids. This chain's CDR3 is CASSQVLEGGPLDTQYF. As DNA, the CDR3 is TGCGCCAGCAGCCAAGTCCTGGAGGGGGGGCCTTTAGATACGCAGTATTTT.

This clone was seen more than once but under ten times. V and J are TRBV28 and TRBJ2-1, with 14 bases identical to TRBD2. The V gene end was trimmed by 6 bases and the J gene end by 2 bases; junction bases not matched to a gene: 6. Germline V gives CDR1 MDHEN, CDR2 SYDVKM. The CDR3 covers 17 residues. CDR3 coding DNA: TGTGCCAGCAGGCTCCGACTAGCGGGAGGGCCCTACAATGAGCAGTTCTTC. Translated: CASRLRLAGGPYNEQFF.

This clone was seen only once. V usage is TRBV7-9 and J usage is TRBJ1-4; D perhaps matches TRBD1 (6 bases). Deletions cut 5 bases from V and 4 bases from J, with 23 bases between. The CDR3 has 18 residues. Germline V gene sequence: CDR1 SEHNR, CDR2 FQNEAQ (reference sequence). CDR3 sequence (DNA): TGTGCCAGCAGCCCCCCGTGGGACATGGACCCGTATAATGAAAAACTGTTTTTT. This gives the protein CASSPPWDMDPYNEKLFF.

Sample share makes this clone medium-sized (0.01 to 0.1%). The rearrangement joins TRBV4-3 to TRBJ2-6, with D unclear. Germline CDR1 LGHNA, CDR2 YSLEER. Between the trimmed V and J ends, which lost 1 base and 2 bases, there was a span of 9 bases. The CDR3 totals 16 residues. CDR3 region: CASSQVSGTGANVLTF. DNA for the CDR3: TGCGCCAGCAGCCAAGTATCAGGAACTGGGGCCAACGTCCTGACTTTC.

This chain uses TRBV4-3 with TRBJ1-5; D is undetermined. Germline CDR1 reads LGHNA; CDR2 reads YSLEER. Between the trimmed V and J ends, which lost 5 bases and 0 bases, there was a span of 11 bases. This CDR3 region has 15 residues. The CDR3 nucleotides are TGCGCCAGCAGCTTAAGCCCTACTAGCAATCAGCCCCAGCATTTT. This sequence encodes CASSLSPTSNQPQHF.

This clone appeared a few times. The CDR3 sequence is CASSATSVDEQYF. CDR3 bases: TGTGCCAGCAGTGCGACTAGCGTCGACGAGCAGTACTTC. The rearrangement uses TRBV6-4 and TRBJ2-7, with 8 bases lining up with TRBD2. This CDR3 region has 13 residues. V was pared by 4 bases and J by 5 bases, with 4 bases of the junction left unmatched. Germline CDR1 reads MRHNA; CDR2 reads SNTAGT.